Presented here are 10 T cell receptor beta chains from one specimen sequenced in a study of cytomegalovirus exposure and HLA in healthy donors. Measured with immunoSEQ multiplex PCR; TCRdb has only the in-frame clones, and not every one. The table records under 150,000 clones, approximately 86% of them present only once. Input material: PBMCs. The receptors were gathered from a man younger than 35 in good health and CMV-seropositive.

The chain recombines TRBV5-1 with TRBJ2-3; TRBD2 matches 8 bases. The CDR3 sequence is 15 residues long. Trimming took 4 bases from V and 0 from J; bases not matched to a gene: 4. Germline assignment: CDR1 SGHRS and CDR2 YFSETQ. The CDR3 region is CASSPTSASTDTQYF. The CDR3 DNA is TGCGCCAGCAGCCCGACTAGCGCGAGCACAGATACGCAGTATTTT.

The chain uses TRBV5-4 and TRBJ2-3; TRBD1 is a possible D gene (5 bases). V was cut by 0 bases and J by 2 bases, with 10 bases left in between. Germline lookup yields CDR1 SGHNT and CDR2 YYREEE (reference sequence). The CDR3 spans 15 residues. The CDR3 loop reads CASSLETGFTDTQYF. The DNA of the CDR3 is TGTGCCAGCAGCTTGGAAACAGGCTTCACAGATACGCAGTATTTT.

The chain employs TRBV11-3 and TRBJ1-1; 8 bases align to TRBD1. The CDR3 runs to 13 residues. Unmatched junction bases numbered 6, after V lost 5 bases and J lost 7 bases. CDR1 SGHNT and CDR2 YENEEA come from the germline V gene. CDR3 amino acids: CASSPGTGHEAFF. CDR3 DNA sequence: TGTGCCAGCAGCCCCGGGACAGGACATGAAGCTTTCTTT.

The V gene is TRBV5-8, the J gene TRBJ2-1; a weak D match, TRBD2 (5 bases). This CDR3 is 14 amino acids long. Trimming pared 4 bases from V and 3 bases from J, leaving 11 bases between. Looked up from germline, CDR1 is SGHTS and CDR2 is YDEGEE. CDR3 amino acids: CASSRGLIYNEQFF. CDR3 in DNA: TGTGCCAGCAGCCGCGGACTGATCTACAATGAGCAGTTCTTC. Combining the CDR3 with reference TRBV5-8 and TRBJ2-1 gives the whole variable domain EAGVTQSPTHLIKTRGQQATLRCSPISGHTSVYWYQQALGLGLQFLLWYDEGEERNRGNFPPRFSGRQFPNYSSELNVNALELEDSALYLCASSRGLIYNEQFFGPGTRLTVL.

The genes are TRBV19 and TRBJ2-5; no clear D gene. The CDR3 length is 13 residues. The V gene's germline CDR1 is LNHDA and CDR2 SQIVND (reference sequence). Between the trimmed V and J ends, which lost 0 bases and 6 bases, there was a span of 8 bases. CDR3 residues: CASSIEGRKTQYF. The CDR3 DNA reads TGTGCCAGTAGTATAGAGGGCAGGAAGACCCAGTACTTC.

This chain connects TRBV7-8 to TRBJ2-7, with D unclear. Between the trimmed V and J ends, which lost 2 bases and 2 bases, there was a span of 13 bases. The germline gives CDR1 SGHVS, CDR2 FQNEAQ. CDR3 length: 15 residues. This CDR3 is CASSLLGQRTYEQYF. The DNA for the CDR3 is TGTGCCAGCAGCTTACTCGGTCAGAGGACCTACGAGCAGTACTTC.

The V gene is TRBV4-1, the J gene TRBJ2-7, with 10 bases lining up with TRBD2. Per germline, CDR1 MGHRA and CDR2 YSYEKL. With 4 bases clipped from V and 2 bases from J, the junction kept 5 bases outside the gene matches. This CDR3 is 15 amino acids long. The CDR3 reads CASSPYTSGTYEQYF. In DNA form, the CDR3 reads TGCGCCAGCAGCCCCTACACTAGCGGGACCTACGAGCAGTACTTC.

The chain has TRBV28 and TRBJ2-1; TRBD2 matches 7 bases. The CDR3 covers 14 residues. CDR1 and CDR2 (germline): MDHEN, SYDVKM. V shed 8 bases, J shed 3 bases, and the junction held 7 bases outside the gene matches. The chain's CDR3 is CASSSGLRYNEQFF. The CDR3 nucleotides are TGTGCCAGCTCTTCGGGACTACGCTACAATGAGCAGTTCTTC. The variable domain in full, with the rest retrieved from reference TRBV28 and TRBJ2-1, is DVKVTQSSRYLVKRTGEKVFLECVQDMDHENMFWYRQDPGLGLRLIYFSYDVKMKEKGDIPEGYSVSREKKERFSLILESASTNQTSMYLCASSSGLRYNEQFFGPGTRLTVL.

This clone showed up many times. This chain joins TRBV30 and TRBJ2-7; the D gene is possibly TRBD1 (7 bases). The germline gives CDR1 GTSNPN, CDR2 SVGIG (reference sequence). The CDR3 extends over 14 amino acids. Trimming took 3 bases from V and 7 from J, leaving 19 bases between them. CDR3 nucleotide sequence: TGTGCCTGGAGCATCCGCAGGGGGGCGGGAGAGCAGTACTTC. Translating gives CAWSIRRGAGEQYF.

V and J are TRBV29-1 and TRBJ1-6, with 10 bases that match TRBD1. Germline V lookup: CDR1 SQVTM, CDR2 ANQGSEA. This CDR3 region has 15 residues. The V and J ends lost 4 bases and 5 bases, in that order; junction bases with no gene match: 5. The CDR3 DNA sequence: TGCAGCGTTGCCTCCGGGACAGGGGATAATTCACCCCTCCACTTT. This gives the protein CSVASGTGDNSPLHF.